The source of this T cell receptor beta chain is a study of blood T cell repertoires in COVID-19 (dated by TCRdb to 2020 to 2022). As for the study more broadly: Samples from collaborators originated in the United States, Italy and Spain and spanned both the acute and convalescent phases of COVID-19. Samples were obtained from the ongoing ImmuneRACE study (first 160 participants) and from over 1,000 subjects provided by 6 global collaborators. HLA class I and class II types, where available, came from metadata supplied by the sample provider rather than from assay-based typing. Deeply sampled blood TCRbeta repertoires from subjects exposed to, actively infected with, or recovered from COVID-19 were included in the dataset. A de-identified subject ID, COVID-19 status, age in years and sex were almost always included in the sample metadata. The repertoires were made available in a free public database intended to serve as a resource for research on the immune response to SARS-CoV-2. The material from the prospective study consisted of cDNA or gDNA derived from T cells, B-cell-depleted T cells, or PBMCs.

TCRbeta CDR3 regions were amplified from genomic DNA by means of the immunoSEQ Assay, a bias-controlled multiplex PCR. The study's processing was this. Within the assay, amplification of reference gene primers was used to estimate how many nucleated cells each sample contained. To quantify the absolute abundance of each unique TCRbeta CDR3 rearrangement, sequence reads were collapsed and filtered. Productive Simpson clonality was computed per sample as the square root of Simpson's diversity index over productive rearrangements. This is the immuneACCESS table as TCRdb keeps it, with only in-frame sequences that have V and J called. A part of the clones is gone; compared with another copy, unresolved V genes explain less than half, and the rest is unexplained. D and trimming were read from the DNA, whereas the V and J calls and clone size are those reported in that table. The sample contains 100,000 to 150,000 clones, approximately 90% of them found a single time. The ten biggest clones cover roughly 18% of the sample.

Including cysteine and phenylalanine, the CDR3 has 15 amino acids. Kept here is only the CDR3 DNA, which spans 45 bases and is read in frame from base 1. CDR1 and CDR2 are drawn from the germline V gene: SGHRS, YFSETQ. The junction shows trimming of 1 base on V and 12 bases on J, and the gene matches do not reach 13 bases of it. Whole blood was collected in K2EDTA tubes by collaborating institutions according to the institutions' own protocols. For TCRbeta analysis, collaborators shipped samples as frozen whole blood, isolated PBMCs, or DNA extracted from either of those sample types. With regard to this clone: The specificity of this receptor is unknown. No much larger clone exists at a distance of one base, and base qualities are not known.

Beyond this particular receptor, the publication reports: The quantity of clinical and demographic metadata differed by source and by participant and was supplied without curation.

Input material: peripheral blood. This receptor was taken from a middle-aged man with active or convalescent COVID-19. The chain is encoded by TRBV5-1 joined to TRBJ2-7, with TRBD2 identical over 10 junction bases. CDR3 region: CASSLSLAGAGEGYF. The nucleotide sequence is given as TGCGCCAGCAGCTTGTCTCTAGCGGGAGCCGGTGAAGGGTACTTC.